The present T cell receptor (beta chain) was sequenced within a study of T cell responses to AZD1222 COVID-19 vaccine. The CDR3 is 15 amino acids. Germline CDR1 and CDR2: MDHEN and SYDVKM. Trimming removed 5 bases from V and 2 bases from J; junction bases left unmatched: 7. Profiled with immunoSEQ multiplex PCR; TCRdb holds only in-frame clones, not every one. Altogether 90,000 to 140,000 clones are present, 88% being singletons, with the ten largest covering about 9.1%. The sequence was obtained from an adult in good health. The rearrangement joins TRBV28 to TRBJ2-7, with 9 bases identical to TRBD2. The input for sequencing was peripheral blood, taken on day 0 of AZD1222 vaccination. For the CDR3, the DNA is TGTGCCAGCAGTCCCGCGGGAGGGGACGCCTACGAGCAGTACTTC. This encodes CASSPAGGDAYEQYF.